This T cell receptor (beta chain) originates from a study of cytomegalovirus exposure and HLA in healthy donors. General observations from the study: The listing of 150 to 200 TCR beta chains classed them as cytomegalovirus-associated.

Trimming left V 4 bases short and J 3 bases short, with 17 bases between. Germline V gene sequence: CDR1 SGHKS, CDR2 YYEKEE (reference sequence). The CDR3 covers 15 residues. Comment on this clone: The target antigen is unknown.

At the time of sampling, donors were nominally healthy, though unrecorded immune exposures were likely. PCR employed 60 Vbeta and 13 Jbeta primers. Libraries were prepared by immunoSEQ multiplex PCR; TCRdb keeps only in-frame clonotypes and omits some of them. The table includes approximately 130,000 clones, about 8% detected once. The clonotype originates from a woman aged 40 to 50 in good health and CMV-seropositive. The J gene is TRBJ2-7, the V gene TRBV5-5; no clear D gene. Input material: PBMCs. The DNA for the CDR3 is TGTGCCAGCAGCCTGACTCCGGTTGTCGACTACGAGCAGTACTTC. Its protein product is CASSLTPVVDYEQYF.